Each of the 26 T cell receptor beta chains below was sequenced from the same sample in a study of T cell responses to AZD1222 COVID-19 vaccine. Some clones are missing from TCRdb's copy, which holds only in-frame ones; the method was immunoSEQ multiplex PCR. The sample lists around 15,000 clones, around four fifths seen once, with around 14% in the top ten. Sequencing used peripheral blood, obtained 28 days after the second AZD1222 dose. The receptors here all came from an adult who received the AZD1222 COVID-19 vaccine.

The chain recombines TRBV7-6 with TRBJ2-2, with D possibly being TRBD1 or TRBD2 (6 bases each). CDR3 length equals 15 residues. V was shortened by 5 bases and J by 7 bases, with 17 bases between the two germline ends. Germline-derived CDR1 and CDR2 are SGHVS and FNYEAQ. The CDR3 is CASSPTSGANGELFF. The CDR3 DNA follows: TGTGCCAGCAGCCCAACGTCGGGGGCGAACGGGGAGCTGTTTTTT.

The chain carries TRBV24-1 and TRBJ2-5; D unclear. This CDR3 comprises 12 residues. With 1 base removed from V and 5 bases from J, the gap between germline ends came to 4 bases. CDR1 and CDR2 (germline): KGHDR, SFDVKD. CDR3 nucleotides: TGTGCCACCAGTGATTTAGGGGAGACCCAGTACTTC. This codes for CATSDLGETQYF.

The J gene is TRBJ2-1, the V gene TRBV11-2; D ambiguous. Germline CDR1 reads SGHAT; CDR2 reads FQNNGV. This CDR3 comprises 11 residues. V shed 2 bases and J shed 10 bases, with 6 bases lying between them. CDR3 amino acids: CASSLSLEQFF. The CDR3 DNA sequence: TGTGCCAGCAGCTTATCTTTGGAGCAGTTCTTC.

V and J are TRBV21-1 and TRBJ1-1; the table calls TRBD1, which could not be checked here. TRBV21-1 counts as a pseudogene. This CDR3 is 10 amino acids long. In DNA form, the CDR3 reads TGTGCCAGAACGGACAGTGAAGCTTTCTTT. As protein: CARTDSEAFF.

In DNA, the CDR3 is TGCGCCAGCAGCTTGGACGGACAGGATGGCTACACCTTC. It encodes CASSLDGQDGYTF. The chain recombines TRBV5-1 with TRBJ1-2; the match to TRBD1 covers 7 bases. The CDR3 has 13 residues. V shed 0 bases, J shed 6 bases, and the junction held 2 bases outside the gene matches. Germline V lookup: CDR1 SGHRS, CDR2 YFSETQ.

V is TRBV28 and J is TRBJ1-3; D unresolved. V was pared by 4 bases and J by 1 base, with 8 bases between. This CDR3 has 14 amino acids. Germline V gives CDR1 MDHEN, CDR2 SYDVKM. In DNA form, the CDR3 reads TGTGCCAGCAGTTCCTCCCTTTCTGGAAACACCATATATTTT. Residues: CASSSSLSGNTIYF.

The V gene is TRBV11-2, the J gene TRBJ2-7; D ambiguous. In germline, CDR1 is SGHAT, CDR2 FQNNGV. CDR3 size: 11 residues. V was shortened by 2 bases and J by 7 bases, with 6 bases between the two germline ends. The CDR3 spells CASSLMREQYF. CDR3 DNA: TGTGCCAGCAGCTTAATGAGGGAGCAGTACTTC.

The V call is TRBV7-2, the J call TRBJ1-6; no definite D call. The length of the CDR3 is 15 residues. Trimming stripped 0 bases from V and 8 bases from J, with 11 bases between. Germline CDR1 is SGHTA and CDR2 is FQGNSA. The CDR3 loop is CASSLAGGTHSPLHF. CDR3 DNA: TGTGCCAGCAGCTTAGCAGGAGGTACGCATTCACCCCTCCACTTT.

The J gene is TRBJ1-1, the V gene TRBV10-3, with D possibly matching TRBD1 (5 bases). The V gene's germline CDR1 is ENHRY and CDR2 SYGVKD. V lost 2 bases, J lost 5 bases, and 12 bases lay in between. This CDR3 region has 14 residues. This chain's CDR3 is CAISERGEGTEAFF. The DNA for the CDR3 is TGTGCCATCAGTGAGCGGGGGGAAGGAACTGAAGCTTTCTTT.

The V and J genes are TRBV7-3 and TRBJ2-3; D remains unclear. Trimming removed 5 bases from V and 3 bases from J, with 9 bases in between. Germline values: CDR1 SGHTA, CDR2 FQGTGA. The CDR3 sequence is 13 residues long. CDR3 DNA sequence: TGTGCCAGCAGCCCGGAGCTAACAGATACGCAGTATTTT. Protein product: CASSPELTDTQYF.

Written as DNA, the CDR3 is TGCAGCGCCCAAGACAGGGATAACGGCTACACCTTC. Its protein product is CSAQDRDNGYTF. The chain recombines TRBV29-1 with TRBJ1-2; 7 nucleotides agree with TRBD1. The CDR3 loop spans 12 amino acids. Germline trimming cut 7 bases from V and 8 bases from J; bases unmatched to any gene: 10. Germline V lookup: CDR1 SQVTM, CDR2 ANQGSEA.

V gene TRBV18 combines with J gene TRBJ1-2; tentatively, D is TRBD1 (5 bases). The CDR3 extends over 13 amino acids. V was pared by 2 bases and J by 7 bases, with 11 bases between. CDR1 is KGHSH, CDR2 LQKENI, per germline. The CDR3 loop is CASSPLGDFGYTF. The CDR3 DNA follows: TGTGCCAGCTCACCATTAGGGGACTTTGGCTACACCTTC.

The CDR3 protein is CASRKLNTGELFF. CDR3 DNA: TGTGCCAGCAGAAAACTTAACACCGGGGAGCTGTTTTTT. The rearrangement uses TRBV3-1 (or the pseudogene TRBV3-2) and TRBJ2-2, with D unclear. This CDR3 region has 13 residues. Germline loops: CDR1 LGHDT, CDR2 YNNKEL (reference sequence). V lost 6 bases and J 2 bases, leaving 7 bases between the germline ends.

The chain recombines TRBV2 with TRBJ1-1; 9 positions match TRBD1. V lost 9 bases, J lost 5 bases, and 16 bases stayed unmatched. In germline, CDR1 is SNHLY, CDR2 FYNNEI. The CDR3 contains 16 residues. DNA of the CDR3: TGTGCCAGTCGGCACAGGGGGCGGAGAGAGGATACTGAAGCTTTCTTT. Encoded protein: CASRHRGRREDTEAFF.

The gene calls are TRBV2 and TRBJ2-5; unclear D gene. The CDR3 loop spans 11 amino acids. Trimming stripped 7 bases from V and 5 bases from J, with 8 bases between. Looked up from germline, CDR1 is SNHLY and CDR2 is FYNNEI. The CDR3 here is CASTPRETQYF. DNA for the CDR3: TGTGCCAGCACTCCTCGGGAGACCCAGTACTTC.

V is TRBV2 and J is TRBJ1-5, with a weak D call TRBD1 (6 bases). V was trimmed by 6 bases and J by 5 bases, leaving 14 bases between them. In germline, CDR1 is SNHLY, CDR2 FYNNEI. This CDR3 region has 14 residues. The CDR3 loop is CASSQGLRDQPQHF. CDR3 coding DNA: TGTGCCAGCAGCCAGGGGTTGAGGGATCAGCCCCAGCATTTT.

The chain has TRBV14 and TRBJ2-3; no clear D. CDR3 length: 18 residues. In germline, CDR1 is SGHDN, CDR2 FVKESK. The V and J ends lost 0 bases and 0 bases respectively, with 16 bases between them. CDR3 protein: CASSQDSRPPKSTDTQYF. CDR3 DNA sequence: TGTGCCAGCAGCCAAGATTCCCGCCCACCTAAAAGCACAGATACGCAGTATTTT.

This clone was counted a single time. CDR3 sequence: CASSQAMTRTTKAFF. The CDR3 DNA reads as TGCGCCAGCAGCCAGGCCATGACTCGGACAACGAAAGCTTTCTTT. The rearrangement uses TRBV4-3 and TRBJ1-1; TRBD1 is a possible D gene (5 bases). This CDR3 is 15 amino acids long. Germline CDR1 and CDR2: LGHNA and YSLEER. Trimming cost V 3 bases and J 9 bases, with 20 bases left between them.

The chain couples TRBV7-8 to TRBJ1-2; weak D call: TRBD1 (6 bases). From germline, CDR1 is SGHVS and CDR2 FQNEAQ. V lost 1 base and J lost 8, with 11 bases in between. CDR3 size: 13 residues. The CDR3 loop reads CASSLGSGDGYTF. In nucleotides, the CDR3 is TGTGCCAGCAGCTTAGGGTCAGGGGACGGCTACACCTTC.

J is TRBJ2-2 and V is TRBV24-1; D tentatively fits TRBD1 or TRBD2 (5 bases each). V gave up 10 bases and J gave up 5 bases, with 10 bases separating them. The CDR3 loop spans 12 amino acids. Germline V gene sequence: CDR1 KGHDR, CDR2 SFDVKD. The CDR3 here is CATGGPTGELFF. CDR3 nucleotides: TGTGCCACTGGGGGACCGACCGGGGAGCTGTTTTTT.

The chain joins TRBV19 to TRBJ1-2; D not certain. CDR1 LNHDA and CDR2 SQIVND come from the germline V gene (reference sequence). V was trimmed by 4 bases and J by 8 bases, leaving 14 bases between them. The length of the CDR3 is 13 residues. CDR3 sequence: CASSTGVVVGYTF. The CDR3 DNA reads as TGTGCCAGTAGTACGGGAGTCGTTGTCGGCTACACCTTC. Filled out from reference TRBV19 and TRBJ1-2, the complete variable domain reads DGGITQSPKYLFRKEGQNVTLSCEQNLNHDAMYWYRQDPGQGLRLIYYSQIVNDFQKGDIAEGYSVSREKKESFPLTVTSAQKNPTAFYLCASSTGVVVGYTFGSGTRLTVV.

V gene TRBV7-6 combines with J gene TRBJ2-1, with a tentative D call TRBD2 (6 bases). Germline lookup yields CDR1 SGHVS and CDR2 FNYEAQ. The V end lost 1 base, the J end lost 3 bases, and 7 bases lay between the germline ends. This CDR3 contains 14 residues. The CDR3 sequence: CASSLGEDYNEQFF. The CDR3 DNA reads TGTGCCAGCAGCTTAGGGGAGGACTACAATGAGCAGTTCTTC. The full variable domain, completed using reference TRBV7-6 and TRBJ2-1, is GAGVSQSPRYKVTKRGQDVALRCDPISGHVSLYWYRQALGQGPEFLTYFNYEAQQDKSGLPNDRFSAERPEGSISTLTIQRTEQRDSAMYRCASSLGEDYNEQFFGPGTRLTVL.

The table lists this clone with a few counts. V usage is TRBV28 and J usage is TRBJ2-4; TRBD1 aligns across 7 bases. The CDR3 runs 15 residues. With V trimmed by 6 bases and J by 9 bases, 14 bases remained unmatched. Germline V gives CDR1 MDHEN, CDR2 SYDVKM. The CDR3 spells CASSPTGQGARIQYF. The CDR3 DNA reads as TGTGCCAGCAGCCCGACAGGGCAGGGCGCTCGCATTCAGTACTTC.

As to this clone: A junction end diverges from the germline sequence, so it may reflect a read error. The chain links TRBV19 to TRBJ2-1; TRBD2 aligns across 9 bases. CDR1 LNHDA and CDR2 SQIVND come from the germline V gene (reference sequence). CDR3 length: 11 residues. The CDR3 DNA reads as TGTGCCAGTAGTCAAGCGGGGGGAGTGGTCTTC. Translating it yields CASSQAGGVVF.

The V gene is TRBV11-2, the J gene TRBJ2-7, with D possibly TRBD2 on 6 matching bases. CDR1 is SGHAT and CDR2 is FQNNGV in the germline V gene. This CDR3 is 17 amino acids long. The ends were cut back, 5 bases at V and 0 bases at J, with 20 bases in the middle. CDR3 sequence (DNA): TGTGCCAGCAGCCCCCCCGATAGCCGGGGGTACTCCTACGAGCAGTACTTC. This sequence encodes CASSPPDSRGYSYEQYF.

The chain couples TRBV13 to TRBJ2-1; TRBD1 might be the D (6 bases). CDR1 is PRHDT and CDR2 is FYEKMQ in the germline V gene (reference sequence). The CDR3 loop spans 14 amino acids. Trimming removed 3 bases from V and 15 bases from J, with 21 bases in between. In DNA form, the CDR3 reads TGTGCCAGCAGCTTCCAAACCAGTCAGGGGAACGCGTTCTTC. This gives the protein CASSFQTSQGNAFF.